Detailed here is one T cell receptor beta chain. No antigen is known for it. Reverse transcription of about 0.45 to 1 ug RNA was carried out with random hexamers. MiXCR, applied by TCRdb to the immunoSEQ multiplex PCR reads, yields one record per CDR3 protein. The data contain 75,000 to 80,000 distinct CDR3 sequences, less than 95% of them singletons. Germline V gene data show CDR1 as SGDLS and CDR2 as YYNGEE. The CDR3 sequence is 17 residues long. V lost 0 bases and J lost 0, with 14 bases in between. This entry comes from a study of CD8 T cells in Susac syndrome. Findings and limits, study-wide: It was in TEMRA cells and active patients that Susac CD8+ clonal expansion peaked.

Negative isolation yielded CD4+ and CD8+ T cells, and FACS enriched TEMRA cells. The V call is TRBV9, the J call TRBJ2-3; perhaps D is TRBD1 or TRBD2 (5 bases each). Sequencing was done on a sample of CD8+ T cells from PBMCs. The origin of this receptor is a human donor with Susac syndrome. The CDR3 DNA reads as TGTGCCAGCAGCGTAGCCTTAGATGGGGGTAGCACAGATACGCAGTATTTT. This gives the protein CASSVALDGGSTDTQYF.